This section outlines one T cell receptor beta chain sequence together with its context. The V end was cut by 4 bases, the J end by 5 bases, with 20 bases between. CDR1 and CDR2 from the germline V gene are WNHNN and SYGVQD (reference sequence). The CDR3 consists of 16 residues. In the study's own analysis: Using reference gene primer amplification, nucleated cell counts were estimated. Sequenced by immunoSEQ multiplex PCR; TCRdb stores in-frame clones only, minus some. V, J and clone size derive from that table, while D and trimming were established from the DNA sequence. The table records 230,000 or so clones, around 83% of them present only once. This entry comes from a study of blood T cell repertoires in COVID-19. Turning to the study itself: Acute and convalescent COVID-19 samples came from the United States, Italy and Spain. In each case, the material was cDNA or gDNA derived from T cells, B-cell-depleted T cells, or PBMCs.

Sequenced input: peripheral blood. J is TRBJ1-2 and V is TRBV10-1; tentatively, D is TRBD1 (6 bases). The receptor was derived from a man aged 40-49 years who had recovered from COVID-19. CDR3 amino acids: CASSAGTQGTLYGYTF. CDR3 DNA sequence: TGCGCCAGCAGTGCCGGAACGCAGGGGACGTTGTATGGCTACACCTTC.